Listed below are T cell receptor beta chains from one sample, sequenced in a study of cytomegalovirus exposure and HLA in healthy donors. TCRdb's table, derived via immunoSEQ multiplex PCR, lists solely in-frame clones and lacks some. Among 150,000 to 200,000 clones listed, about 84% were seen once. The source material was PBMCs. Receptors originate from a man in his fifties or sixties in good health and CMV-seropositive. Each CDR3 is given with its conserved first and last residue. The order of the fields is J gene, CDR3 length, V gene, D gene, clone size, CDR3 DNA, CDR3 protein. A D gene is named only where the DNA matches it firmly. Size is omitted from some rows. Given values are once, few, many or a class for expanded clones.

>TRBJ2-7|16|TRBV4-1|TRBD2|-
TGCGCCAGCAGCCGAGTCCTAGCGGGAGTCCGTGACGAGCAGTACTTC
CASSRVLAGVRDEQYF
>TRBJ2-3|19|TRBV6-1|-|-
TGTGCCAGCAGTGAAAGGCTAGCTTGGGCCCAGATAAGCACAGATACGCAGTATTTT
CASSERLAWAQISTDTQYF
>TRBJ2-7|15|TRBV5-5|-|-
TGTGCCAGCAGCTTTGGCGGACTCCCCTCCTACGAGCAGTACTTC
CASSFGGLPSYEQYF
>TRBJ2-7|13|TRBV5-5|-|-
TGTGCCAGCAGCTTAGGACATATCGACGAGCAGTACTTC
CASSLGHIDEQYF
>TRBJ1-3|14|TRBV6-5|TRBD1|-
TGTGCCAGCAGTTATTCGGACAGGGGAAACACCATATATTTT
CASSYSDRGNTIYF
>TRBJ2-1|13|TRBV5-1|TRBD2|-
TGCGCCAGCAGCTCGGGACTAGCGGACGGGGGGTTCTTC
CASSSGLADGGFF
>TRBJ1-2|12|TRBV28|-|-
TGTGCCAGCAGTTTGGGGCTTTATGGCTACACCTTC
CASSLGLYGYTF
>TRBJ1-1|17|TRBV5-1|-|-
TGCGCCAGCAGCTTGGCATGGGACACCCGAGGGAACACTGAAGCTTTCTTT
CASSLAWDTRGNTEAFF
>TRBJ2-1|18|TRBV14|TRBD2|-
TGTGCCAGCAGCACTCTAGCGGGTAGCGGGGGCCGCTACAATGAGCAGTTCTTC
CASSTLAGSGGRYNEQFF
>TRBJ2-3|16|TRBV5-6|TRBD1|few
TGTGCCAGCAGCGCCGGGACAGGGATCGGCACAGATACGCAGTATTTT
CASSAGTGIGTDTQYF
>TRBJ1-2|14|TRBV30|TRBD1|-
TGTGCCCTTACAGGGACAGGGAAGAAATATGGCTACACCTTC
CALTGTGKKYGYTF
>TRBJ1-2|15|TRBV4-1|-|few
TGCGCCAGCAGCCAAACGAACGGGTTAAACTATGGCTACACCTTC
CASSQTNGLNYGYTF
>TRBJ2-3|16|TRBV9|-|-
TGTGCCAGCAGCGTAGATAGGGCGGGGTTTCCAGATACGCAGTATTTT
CASSVDRAGFPDTQYF
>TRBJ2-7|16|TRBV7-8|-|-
TGTGCCAGCAGCTTACATTTCGGCGGAGCGGTCTACGAGCAGTACTTC
CASSLHFGGAVYEQYF
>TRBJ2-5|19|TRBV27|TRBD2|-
TGTGCCAGCAGTAACTCCCCCCGGGCCAGCTTCGTGGGCCGGGGGGCCCAGTACTTC
CASSNSPRASFVGRGAQYF
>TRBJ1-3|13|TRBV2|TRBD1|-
TGTGCCAGCAGTATGCAGGGGGAGGACACCATATATTTT
CASSMQGEDTIYF
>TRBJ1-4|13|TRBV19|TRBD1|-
TGTGCCAGTAGTATGGTAGGGGGCGTGAAACTGTTTTTT
CASSMVGGVKLFF
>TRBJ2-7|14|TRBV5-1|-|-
TGCGCCAGCAGCTTGGCCGAAGGGGCGGACGAGCAGTACTTC
CASSLAEGADEQYF
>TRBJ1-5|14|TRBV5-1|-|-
TGCGCCAGCAGCTTGGAGGGGGTAGAGCAGCCCCAGCATTTT
CASSLEGVEQPQHF
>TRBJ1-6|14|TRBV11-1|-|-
TGTGCCAGCAGCCCCAGAGGGGGGGCCTCACCCCTCCACTTT
CASSPRGGASPLHF
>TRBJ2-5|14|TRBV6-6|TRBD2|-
TGTGCCAGCAGTTTCGACGGGACTAGCTGGGAGCAGTACTTC
CASSFDGTSWEQYF
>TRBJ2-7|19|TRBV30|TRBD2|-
TGTGCCCGCTCCTCCGGGACCGTCGTAGTAGCGGGGGATTACGAGCAGCAGTACTTC
CARSSGTVVVAGDYEQQYF
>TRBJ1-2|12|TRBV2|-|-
TGTGCCAGCTGGGGAAGGACAGATGGCTACACCTTC
CASWGRTDGYTF
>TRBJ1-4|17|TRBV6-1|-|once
TGTGCCAGCAGTGACGATCCCCAGGGCCTCATAGGTGAAAAACTGTTTTTT
CASSDDPQGLIGEKLFF
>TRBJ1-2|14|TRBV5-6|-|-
TGTGCCAGCAGCTTGTGGGGGGGGACTGGGGGCTACACCTTC
CASSLWGGTGGYTF
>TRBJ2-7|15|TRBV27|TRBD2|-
TGTGCCAGCAGTCCCTTAGCGGGAGGGACCTACGAGCAGTACTTC
CASSPLAGGTYEQYF
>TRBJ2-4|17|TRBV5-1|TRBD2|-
TGCGCCAGCAGTTCTCAAGCGGGAGCGGGAGCCAAAAACATTCAGTACTTC
CASSSQAGAGAKNIQYF
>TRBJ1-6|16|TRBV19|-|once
TGTGCCAGTAAAGCAGGGATCCAAACCTATAATTCACCCCTCCACTTT
CASKAGIQTYNSPLHF
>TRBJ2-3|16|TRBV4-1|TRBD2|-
TGCGCCAGCGCCTATGAACTAGCGGGGAGCACAGATACGCAGTATTTT
CASAYELAGSTDTQYF
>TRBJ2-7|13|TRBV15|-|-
TGTGCCACCAGCAGCAGGGACTCCTACGAGCAGTACTTC
CATSSRDSYEQYF
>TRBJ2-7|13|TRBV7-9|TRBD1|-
TGTGCCAGCAGCCCCGAGACAGGGCTTGAGCAGTACTTC
CASSPETGLEQYF
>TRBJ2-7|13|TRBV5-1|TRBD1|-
TGCGCCAGCAGCTCGGGACAGACATACGAGCAGTACTTC
CASSSGQTYEQYF
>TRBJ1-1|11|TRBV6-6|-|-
TGTGCCAGCAGGGCAGACACTGAAGCTTTCTTT
CASRADTEAFF
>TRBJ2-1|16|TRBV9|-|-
TGTGCCAGCAGCGTAGATGAGGGAGCTGCCTACAATGAGCAGTTCTTC
CASSVDEGAAYNEQFF
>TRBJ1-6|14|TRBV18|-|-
TGTGCCAGCTCACCAAAACAGTATAATTCACCCCTCCACTTT
CASSPKQYNSPLHF
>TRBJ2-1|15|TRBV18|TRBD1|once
TGTGCCAGCTCAACATGGGAGACAGGGGGAAATGAGCAGTTCTTC
CASSTWETGGNEQFF
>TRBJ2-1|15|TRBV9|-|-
TGTGCCAGCAGCGTGACCACCTCTAGCGTCAATGAGCAGTTCTTC
CASSVTTSSVNEQFF
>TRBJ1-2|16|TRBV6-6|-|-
TGTGCCAGCAGTTACTCGAGTAGGGGCGCAGACTATGGCTACACCTTC
CASSYSSRGADYGYTF
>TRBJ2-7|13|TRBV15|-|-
TGTGCCACCAGCAGAGATGAAAGGAGGGGTAGGTACTTC
CATSRDERRGRYF
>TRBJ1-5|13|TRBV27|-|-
TGTGCCAGCAGCCTAAACGGGGATCAGCCCCAGCATTTT
CASSLNGDQPQHF
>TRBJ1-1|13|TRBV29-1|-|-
TGCAGCGCTCTAAGGCGGTCCCACACTGAAGCTTTCTTT
CSALRRSHTEAFF